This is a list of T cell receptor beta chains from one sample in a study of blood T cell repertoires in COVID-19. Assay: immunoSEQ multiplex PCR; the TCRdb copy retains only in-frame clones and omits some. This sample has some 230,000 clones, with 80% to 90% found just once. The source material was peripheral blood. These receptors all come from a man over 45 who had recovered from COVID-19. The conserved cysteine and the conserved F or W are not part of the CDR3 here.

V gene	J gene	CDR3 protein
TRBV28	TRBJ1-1	ASSYAGVTEAF
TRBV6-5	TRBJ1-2	ASSLTGNYGYT
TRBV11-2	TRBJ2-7	ASSSGWDRGYEQY
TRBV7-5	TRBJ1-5	ARSLDWAGVSNQPQH
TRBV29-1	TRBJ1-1	SARTGMNTEAF
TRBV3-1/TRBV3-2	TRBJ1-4	ASSLKLANEKLF
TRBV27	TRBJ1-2	ASSGQGYGYT
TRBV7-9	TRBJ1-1	ASTRTGGDTEAF
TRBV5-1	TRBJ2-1	ASSLASGRDLYNEQF
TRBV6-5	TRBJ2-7	ASSWGQGPYEQY
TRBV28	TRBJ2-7	ASSLGPTSGNIYEQY
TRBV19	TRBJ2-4	ASSINFGEAKNIQY
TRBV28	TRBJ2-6	ASTPRQGLLGANVLT
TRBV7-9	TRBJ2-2	AIGGGVSGELF
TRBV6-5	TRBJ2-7	ASHRASGDSYEQY
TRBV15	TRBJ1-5	ATSRQGLNQPQH
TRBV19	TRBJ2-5	ASSNDRESPQETQY
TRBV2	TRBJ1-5	ASSSGGAGQPQH
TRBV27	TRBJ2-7	ASSSRQGVPYEQY
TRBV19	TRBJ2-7	ASSALAGSSYEQY
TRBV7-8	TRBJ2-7	ASSPRTSGNYEQY
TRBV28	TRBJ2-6	ASSAYSGANVLT
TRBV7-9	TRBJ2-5	ASPEGAETQY
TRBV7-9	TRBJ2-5	ASSSGTAPETQY
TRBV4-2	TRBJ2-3	ASSQALAPDTQY
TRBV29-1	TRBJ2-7	SVEDHRGLGEQY
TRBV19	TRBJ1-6	ARRSGSSYNSPLH
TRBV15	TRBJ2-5	ATSNPQSGSWETQY
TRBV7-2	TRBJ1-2	ASSLEAGGGYT
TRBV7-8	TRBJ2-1	ASSYREGRYNEQF
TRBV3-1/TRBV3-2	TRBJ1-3	ASSQASTSRNTIY
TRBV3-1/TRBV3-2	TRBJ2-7	ASSHPKNARGDRTYEQY
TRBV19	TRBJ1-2	ASSIPRGAGYT
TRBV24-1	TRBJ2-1	ATSADNEQF
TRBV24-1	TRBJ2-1	ATSDLPVWLAPYNEQF
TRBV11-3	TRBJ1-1	ASSLDGVGGTF
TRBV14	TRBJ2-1	ASSQDSGSYNEQF
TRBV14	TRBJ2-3	ASSKGRTSGRTDTQY
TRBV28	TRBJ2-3	ATKEHSSTDTQY
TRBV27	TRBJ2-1	ASSGYRQGARNEQF
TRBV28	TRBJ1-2	ASSSGHPDYGYT
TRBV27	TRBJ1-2	ASSPRQGTANYGYT
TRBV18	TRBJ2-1	ASSPPSRSGNEQF
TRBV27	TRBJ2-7	ASSSHTPGTGTEQY
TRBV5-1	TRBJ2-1	ASKRTSGRNTRNEQF
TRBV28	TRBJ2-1	ASRWGLAGVYEQF
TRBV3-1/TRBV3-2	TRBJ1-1	ASSPGGPPEAF
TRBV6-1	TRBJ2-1	ASSGRERTYYNEQF
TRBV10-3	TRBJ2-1	AISEGQLFYNEQF
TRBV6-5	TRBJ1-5	ASSPDSNNQPQH
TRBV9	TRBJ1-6	ASTRDSSNNSPLH
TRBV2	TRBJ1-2	ASSENKGQLYGYT
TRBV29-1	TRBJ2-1	SVSYPGPSYNEQF
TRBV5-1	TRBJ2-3	ASKSTGTATDTQY